Listed here are 27 T cell receptor beta chains from one sample, sequenced in a study of cytomegalovirus exposure and HLA in healthy donors. Sequencing used immunoSEQ multiplex PCR; TCRdb keeps in-frame clones, though not all of them. The sample carries fewer than 100,000 clones, approximately 91% recorded once. The sequenced material came from PBMCs. The receptors shown here come from a man aged 25-45 years in good health and CMV-seronegative.

V is TRBV12-5 and J is TRBJ1-1; D is perhaps TRBD1 (6 bases). CDR1 LGHNT and CDR2 FRNRAP come from the germline V gene. The CDR3 length is 15 residues. Trimming removed 1 base at V and 3 bases at J, with 12 bases between. DNA for the CDR3: TGTGCTAGTGGTTTGGGATTGAACAGGGACACTGAAGCTTTCTTT. This gives the protein CASGLGLNRDTEAFF.

This clone has a single count. The V and J genes are TRBV6-1 and TRBJ2-7; tentative D call: TRBD1 (5 bases). Germline values: CDR1 MNHNS, CDR2 SASEGT. V lost 6 bases, J lost 5 bases, and 8 bases lay in between. This CDR3 is 11 amino acids long. The CDR3 bases are TGTGCCAGCAGCCAGGGCCACGAGCAGTACTTC. Protein sequence: CASSQGHEQYF.

The chain uses TRBV10-2 and TRBJ2-7; the match to TRBD1 covers 9 bases. Germline V gene data show CDR1 as WSHSY and CDR2 as SAAADI. This CDR3 has 13 residues. V lost 6 bases to trimming and J lost 2 bases; unmatched junction nucleotides: 2. The CDR3 sequence: CASSRDRAYEQYF. For the CDR3, the DNA is TGCGCCAGCAGCCGGGACAGGGCCTACGAGCAGTACTTC.

This chain connects TRBV19 to TRBJ2-6; possibly TRBD1 for D (6 bases). Germline V gives CDR1 LNHDA, CDR2 SQIVND (reference sequence). This CDR3 comprises 20 residues. Trimming stripped 3 bases from V and 0 bases from J, with 21 bases between. This chain's CDR3 is CASSIRRDGDIYSGANVLTF. The CDR3, as DNA: TGTGCCAGTAGTATTCGTCGTGACGGGGACATATACTCTGGGGCCAACGTCCTGACTTTC.

The chain's CDR3 is CASSSQTSGHYEQYF. The CDR3, as DNA: TGTGCCAGCAGTTCACAGACTAGCGGGCACTACGAGCAGTACTTC. The rearrangement uses TRBV27 and TRBJ2-7; TRBD2 matches 10 bases. Losses at the gene ends were 4 bases for V and 3 bases for J; bases not matched to a gene: 6. Germline V gives CDR1 MNHEY, CDR2 SMNVEV (reference sequence). CDR3 length: 15 amino acids.

This clone has a single count. The rearrangement uses TRBV19 and TRBJ2-2; TRBD1 matches 7 bases. J lost 4 bases, V lost 8 bases, and 13 bases had no gene match. The CDR3 has 16 amino acids. CDR1 LNHDA and CDR2 SQIVND come from the germline V gene (reference sequence). The CDR3 coding sequence is TGTGCCAGTCAAAACCCCGGACAGGTGACCACCGGGGAGCTGTTTTTT. This codes for CASQNPGQVTTGELFF.

V and J are TRBV10-1 and TRBJ2-1; TRBD2 aligns across 11 bases. This CDR3 is built from 18 residues. Germline V gene lookup returns CDR1 WNHNN and CDR2 SYGVQD (reference sequence). J gave up 0 bases and V 2 bases, and 6 bases lay outside the gene matches. This chain's CDR3 is CASSEESSGGHSYNEQFF. CDR3 coding DNA: TGCGCCAGCAGTGAGGAATCTAGCGGGGGGCACTCCTACAATGAGCAGTTCTTC.

The V and J genes are TRBV6-6 and TRBJ2-5; 9 bases align to TRBD2. Germline trimming cut 2 bases from V and 5 bases from J; bases unmatched to any gene: 6. This CDR3 spans 15 amino acids. The germline V gene has CDR1 MNHNY and CDR2 SVGAGI (reference sequence). CDR3 protein: CASSYVAGDRETQYF. The CDR3 nucleotides read TGTGCCAGCAGTTACGTAGCGGGAGATCGGGAGACCCAGTACTTC.

This chain links TRBV19 with TRBJ2-2; unclear D gene. V was shortened by 9 bases and J by 1 base, with 3 bases between the two germline ends. The length of the CDR3 is 11 residues. CDR1 is LNHDA, CDR2 SQIVND, per germline (reference sequence). The CDR3 DNA reads TGTGCCAGCCGGAACACCGGGGAGCTGTTTTTT. Its protein product is CASRNTGELFF. Filled out from reference TRBV19 and TRBJ2-2, the complete variable domain reads DGGITQSPKYLFRKEGQNVTLSCEQNLNHDAMYWYRQDPGQGLRLIYYSQIVNDFQKGDIAEGYSVSREKKESFPLTVTSAQKNPTAFYLCASRNTGELFFGEGSRLTVL.

This chain connects TRBV30 to TRBJ1-5; TRBD1 matches at 9 bases. The junction had 6 bases not matched to a gene; V was cut back by 2 bases and J by 7 bases. CDR3 size: 14 residues. Germline loops: CDR1 GTSNPN, CDR2 SVGIG (reference sequence). In nucleotides, the CDR3 is TGTGCCTGGAGTTCGGACAGGGGAAACCAGCCCCAGCATTTT. Translating it yields CAWSSDRGNQPQHF.

V gene TRBV5-4 combines with J gene TRBJ2-3; D ambiguous. The germline CDR1 and CDR2 sequences are SGHNT and YYREEE (reference sequence). Trimming took off 4 bases at V and 0 bases at J, with 12 bases between the two ends. CDR3 length equals 15 residues. The CDR3: CASSPGAKSTDTQYF. CDR3 nucleotide sequence: TGTGCCAGCAGCCCCGGAGCCAAGAGCACAGATACGCAGTATTTT.

This CDR3 reads CASSEKQGADGYTF. The CDR3, as DNA: TGTGCCAGCAGTGAGAAACAGGGGGCGGATGGCTACACCTTC. V usage is TRBV6-1 and J usage is TRBJ1-2; 9 nucleotides align to TRBD1. The germline CDR1 and CDR2 sequences are MNHNS and SASEGT. The V gene end was trimmed by 3 bases and the J gene end by 6 bases; junction bases not matched to a gene: 5. The CDR3 has 14 amino acids.

In its sample, this clone was seen once. The CDR3 DNA reads as TGTGCCAGCAGTTACCTACAGGGAGTGTCCTACAATGAGCAGTTCTTC. It translates to CASSYLQGVSYNEQFF. The chain employs TRBV6-5 and TRBJ2-1; a possible D gene is TRBD1 (6 bases). Germline V lookup: CDR1 MNHEY, CDR2 SVGAGI. The CDR3 is 16 amino acids. The V gene lost 2 bases and the J gene lost 1 base, with 12 bases spanning the gap.

This chain connects TRBV10-2 to TRBJ2-6; weak D call: TRBD1 (5 bases). Germline CDR1 WSHSY, CDR2 SAAADI. The CDR3 contains 14 residues. Trimming removed 4 bases at V and 4 bases at J, with 8 bases between. As DNA, the CDR3 is TGCGCCAGCAGTGCAGGGTTCGGGGCCAACGTCCTGACTTTC. This codes for CASSAGFGANVLTF.

The chain joins TRBV14 to TRBJ2-7, with 9 bases that match TRBD1. CDR1 is SGHDN, CDR2 FVKESK, per germline. V trimming: 5 bases; J trimming: 3 bases; junction bases outside the gene matches: 11. This CDR3 is 16 amino acids long. The CDR3 coding sequence is TGTGCCAGCAGCTTGCAGACCGGGACAGGGCGCTACGAGCAGTACTTC. Protein sequence: CASSLQTGTGRYEQYF.

J is TRBJ2-7 and V is TRBV6-5, with D perhaps TRBD1 (6 bases). CDR1 MNHEY and CDR2 SVGAGI come from the germline V gene. V was cut by 5 bases and J by 1 base, with 15 bases left in between. The CDR3 is made up of 15 amino acids. The CDR3 DNA is TGTGCCAGCAGTCCCCAGAGAGGGACATCCTACGAGCAGTACTTC. It is translated as CASSPQRGTSYEQYF.

The rearrangement links TRBV7-2 to TRBJ2-7, with D perhaps matching TRBD1 (5 bases). V gave up 1 base and J gave up 2 bases, with 18 bases separating them. Germline values: CDR1 SGHTA, CDR2 FQGNSA. The CDR3 extends over 17 amino acids. For the CDR3, the DNA is TGTGCCAGCAGCTTAGGGTGGGGCGACTCTAGGGCCTACGAGCAGTACTTC. This codes for CASSLGWGDSRAYEQYF. Full variable domain (outside the CDR3, taken from reference TRBV7-2 and TRBJ2-7): GAGVSQSPSNKVTEKGKDVELRCDPISGHTALYWYRQSLGQGLEFLIYFQGNSAPDKSGLPSDRFSAERTGGSVSTLTIQRTQQEDSAVYLCASSLGWGDSRAYEQYFGPGTRLTVT.

The chain carries TRBV18 and TRBJ2-3; 9 nucleotides line up with TRBD2. Per germline, CDR1 KGHSH and CDR2 LQKENI. The CDR3 covers 16 residues. V gave up 3 bases and J gave up 5 bases; unmatched junction bases: 9. The CDR3 loop reads CASSPSRAGGVDTQYF. CDR3 bases: TGTGCCAGCTCACCTTCACGAGCGGGAGGAGTAGATACGCAGTATTTT.

This chain uses TRBV7-3 with TRBJ2-1, with D maybe TRBD2 (5 bases). Trimming took off 7 bases at V and 3 bases at J, with 10 bases between the two ends. CDR1 is SGHTA, CDR2 FQGTGA, per germline. This CDR3 has 13 amino acids. For the CDR3, the DNA is TGTGCCAGCACCAGTGGGAGCTACAATGAGCAGTTCTTC. Its translation is CASTSGSYNEQFF.

The J gene is TRBJ2-1, the V gene TRBV2; D call uncertain. Trimming took 5 bases from V and 3 from J, leaving 5 bases between them. The germline V gene has CDR1 SNHLY and CDR2 FYNNEI. The CDR3 spans 12 residues. Here the CDR3 reads CASSSDYNEQFF. As DNA, the CDR3 is TGTGCCAGCAGTAGCGACTACAATGAGCAGTTCTTC.

The chain is built from TRBV13 and TRBJ1-5, with D possibly being TRBD1 (5 bases). There are 14 residues in the CDR3. The germline CDR1 and CDR2 sequences are PRHDT and FYEKMQ (reference sequence). The ends were cut back, 8 bases at V and 11 bases at J, with 22 bases in the middle. The CDR3 here is CASVGGGLHCSQHF. The CDR3 nucleotides are TGTGCCAGCGTCGGTGGGGGACTCCATTGTTCCCAGCATTTT.

The chain employs TRBV7-3 and TRBJ1-1; D remains unclear. In germline, CDR1 is SGHTA, CDR2 FQGTGA. The CDR3 spans 13 residues. Trimming cost V 2 bases and J 10 bases, with 14 bases left between them. The CDR3 is CASSLGDRRLAFF. DNA for the CDR3: TGTGCCAGCAGCTTAGGCGATCGGAGGTTAGCTTTCTTT.

The chain combines TRBV30 with TRBJ1-5; tentative D call: TRBD1 (5 bases). Germline V lookup: CDR1 GTSNPN, CDR2 SVGIG (reference sequence). This CDR3 contains 15 residues. V gave up 0 bases and J gave up 7 bases, with 16 bases separating them. The DNA for the CDR3 is TGTGCCTGGAGTGTAAGATATGGAGGGGAGCAGCCCCAGCATTTT. Translation gives CAWSVRYGGEQPQHF. Together with reference TRBV30 and TRBJ1-5, the CDR3 gives the full variable domain: SQTIHQWPATLVQPVGSPLSLECTVEGTSNPNLYWYRQAAGRGLQLLFYSVGIGQISSEVPQNLSASRPQDRQFILSSKKLLLSDSGFYLCAWSVRYGGEQPQHFGDGTRLSIL.

Regarding this clone: The junction departs from the called germline gene at one end, perhaps through a read error. The V gene is TRBV7-7, the J gene TRBJ2-1, with 8 bases lining up with TRBD2. Germline V gene lookup returns CDR1 SSHAT and CDR2 FNYEAQ (reference sequence). The CDR3 is 14 residues long. As DNA, the CDR3 is TGTGCTAGCAGCATCACTAGCGGTGGAGGTGAGCAGTTCTTC. Its translation: CASSITSGGGEQFF.

This sequence joins TRBV2 and TRBJ1-2; 8 nucleotides line up with TRBD1. V gave up 6 bases and J gave up 4 bases; unmatched junction bases: 1. The CDR3 has 12 residues. CDR1 and CDR2 (germline): SNHLY, FYNNEI. For the CDR3, the DNA is TGTGCCAGCAGGGACAGGGTCTATGGCTACACCTTC. Its protein product is CASRDRVYGYTF.

The chain has TRBV10-1 and TRBJ2-1, with D possibly matching TRBD1 (6 bases). This CDR3 comprises 16 residues. V lost 2 bases and J lost 8, with 19 bases in between. Looked up from germline, CDR1 is WNHNN and CDR2 is SYGVQD (reference sequence). DNA of the CDR3: TGCGCCAGCAGTGAGCTATCGGCTCTCTACAGGGATGAGCAGTTCTTC. Translating it yields CASSELSALYRDEQFF.

V gene TRBV28 combines with J gene TRBJ1-2, with TRBD1 as a possible D gene (6 bases). Deletions cut 5 bases from V and 6 bases from J, with 16 bases between. Germline-derived CDR1 and CDR2 are MDHEN and SYDVKM. The CDR3 is 14 amino acids. CDR3 DNA: TGTGCCAGCAGTGAGTACCGACAGGACGATGGCTACACCTTC. This sequence encodes CASSEYRQDDGYTF.